This T cell receptor (beta chain) was sequenced during a study of early T cells in non-severe SARS-CoV-2 infection. Trimming removed 4 bases at V and 1 base at J, with 15 bases between. The CDR3 contains 15 residues. Germline-derived CDR1 and CDR2 are SGHNT and YYREEE (reference sequence). Each CDR3 protein gets one entry after TCRdb re-called the 5' RACE reads with MiXCR. Seen here are 20,000 to 25,000 distinct CDR3 sequences, 5% observed once, and the top ten hold 4.3%. By frequency in the sample, this clonotype is medium-sized (0.01 to 0.1%). This sequence joins TRBV5-4 and TRBJ2-7; D gene unclear. This clonotype was sampled from an adult who was a healthcare worker with PCR-confirmed SARS-CoV-2 infection or an uninfected control (not recorded which). Sequenced sample: whole blood. The CDR3 sequence: CASSLVLGWSYEQYF. DNA for the CDR3: TGTGCCAGCAGCCTTGTCCTGGGTTGGTCCTACGAGCAGTACTTC.